Listed here are 9 T cell receptor beta chains from one sample, sequenced in a study of T cells after yellow fever vaccination. TCRdb reprocessed the 5' RACE reads via MiXCR and lists one record per CDR3 protein. The sample carries under 550,000 distinct CDR3 sequences, 20% to 25% recorded once. The sequencing here drew on PBMCs, taken more than 20 days after the first yellow fever vaccination. These receptors were collected from a man between 18 and 29 years old who received the YFV17D yellow fever vaccine.

Concerning this clonotype itself: The junction differs from germline at one of its ends, possibly a read error. The chain recombines TRBV7-9 with TRBJ1-6, with D possibly being TRBD1 (5 bases). The germline V gene has CDR1 SEHNR and CDR2 FQNEAQ (reference sequence). The CDR3 contains 17 residues. CDR3 sequence: CASSLGGDASYNSPLRF. The CDR3 bases are TGTGCCAGCAGCTTAGGGGGGGATGCCTCCTATAATTCACCCCTCCGCTTT.

The rearrangement links TRBV28 to TRBJ2-7; a weak D match, TRBD1 (5 bases). Trimming pared 6 bases from V and 2 bases from J, leaving 14 bases between. The germline CDR1 and CDR2 sequences are MDHEN and SYDVKM. CDR3 length equals 14 residues. In DNA, the CDR3 is TGTGCCAGCAGACCCAAGGGGTCTGCCTACGAGCAGTACGTC. It is translated as CASRPKGSAYEQYV.

The rearrangement links TRBV6-5 to TRBJ1-1, with D perhaps matching TRBD1 (5 bases). The length of the CDR3 is 14 residues. V gave up 2 bases and J gave up 1 base, with 8 bases separating them. CDR1 MNHEY and CDR2 SVGAGI come from the germline V gene. This chain's CDR3 is CASSYDDRNTEAFF. In DNA, the CDR3 is TGTGCCAGCAGTTACGATGACAGGAACACTGAAGCTTTCTTT.

This clonotype was counted a few times. The CDR3 DNA sequence: TGTGCCAGCAGCGGGCGGACAGGGGGCTGGGCTGAAGCTTTCTTT. It is translated as CASSGRTGGWAEAFF. The chain uses TRBV7-9 and TRBJ1-1; 11 nucleotides match TRBD1. Germline trimming cut 5 bases from V and 6 bases from J; bases unmatched to any gene: 8. This CDR3 is 15 amino acids long. In germline, CDR1 is SEHNR, CDR2 FQNEAQ (reference sequence).

This clonotype has a handful of counts. Written as DNA, the CDR3 is TGTGCCAGCAGTTACTCGATTTCATCCAACTCCTACGAGCAGTACTTC. Translating gives CASSYSISSNSYEQYF. The genes are TRBV6-2 or TRBV6-3 and TRBJ2-7; D gene ambiguous. From germline, CDR1 is MNHEY and CDR2 SVGEGT. The V end lost 0 bases, the J end lost 0 bases, and 12 bases lay between the germline ends. The CDR3 sequence is 16 residues long.

The chain is built from TRBV7-9 and TRBJ2-1; 7 bases map to TRBD1. Looked up from germline, CDR1 is SEHNR and CDR2 is FQNEAQ (reference sequence). The CDR3 is 16 amino acids. Trimming took 3 bases from V and 2 from J; bases not matched to a gene: 7. CDR3 protein: CASSFQQGNPYNEQFF. DNA for the CDR3: TGTGCCAGCAGCTTCCAACAGGGGAATCCCTACAATGAGCAGTTCTTC.

Of note for this clonotype: One base away lies a much larger clone, so this may be a sequencing read error. The chain couples TRBV7-9 to TRBJ2-3, with TRBD2 matching 9 bases. CDR3 size: 15 residues. The germline CDR1 and CDR2 sequences are SEHNR and FQNEAQ (reference sequence). Germline trimming cut 2 bases from V and 4 bases from J; bases unmatched to any gene: 4. The DNA of the CDR3 is TGTGCCAGCAGCTTACTAGCGGGGCGGTCAGATACGCAGTATTTT. Protein product: CASSLLAGRSDTQYF.

V gene TRBV20-1 combines with J gene TRBJ2-7; D possibly matches TRBD1 or TRBD2 (7 bases each). Germline loops: CDR1 DFQATT, CDR2 SNEGSKA (reference sequence). The CDR3 is 15 amino acids. Trimming left V 1 base short and J 6 bases short, with 19 bases between. As DNA, the CDR3 is TGCAGTGCTAGAGCCCGACAGGGAGGGTGGTCCGAGCAGTACTTC. The encoded protein is CSARARQGGWSEQYF.

The chain joins TRBV28 to TRBJ2-5; the match to TRBD1 covers 7 bases. The CDR3 covers 14 residues. V lost 6 bases and J lost 2; bases outside the gene matches: 6. Germline values: CDR1 MDHEN, CDR2 SYDVKM. Here the CDR3 reads CASSDTGEQETQYF. The CDR3 region has the DNA TGTGCCAGCAGCGATACAGGGGAGCAAGAGACCCAGTACTTC.